The 4 T cell receptor beta chains below were found in one sample sequenced in a study of T cell responses to AZD1222 COVID-19 vaccine. Generated by immunoSEQ multiplex PCR, the TCRdb table keeps only in-frame clones and is missing some. The sample lists fewer than 200,000 clones, 85% to 90% occurring once. Material: peripheral blood, obtained on day 0 of AZD1222 vaccination. Receptors were obtained from an adult in good health.

There are many counts of this clone. The gene calls are TRBV24-1 and TRBJ2-2; 12 nucleotides line up with TRBD1. This CDR3 contains 17 residues. Losses at the gene ends were 2 bases for V and 2 bases for J; bases not matched to a gene: 2. CDR1 is KGHDR, CDR2 SFDVKD, per germline. CDR3 nucleotides: TGTGCCACCAGTGATTGGGGGACAGGGGGCAACACCGGGGAGCTGTTTTTT. Translated: CATSDWGTGGNTGELFF.

The DNA of the CDR3 is TGCGCCAGCAGCGTACTCGGGGGACAGGGGGCTTGGTACGAGCAGTACTTC. Its protein product is CASSVLGGQGAWYEQYF. The chain joins TRBV5-1 to TRBJ2-7; the match to TRBD1 covers 12 bases. CDR3 length: 17 residues. Losses at the gene ends were 4 bases for V and 4 bases for J; bases not matched to a gene: 12. Germline lookup yields CDR1 SGHRS and CDR2 YFSETQ. The full variable domain, completed using reference TRBV5-1 and TRBJ2-7, is KAGVTQTPRYLIKTRGQQVTLSCSPISGHRSVSWYQQTPGQGLQFLFEYFSETQRNKGNFPGRFSGRQFSNSRSEMNVSTLELGDSALYLCASSVLGGQGAWYEQYFGPGTRLTVT.

This clone was observed once. The chain couples TRBV9 to TRBJ2-5; TRBD2 is a possible D gene (6 bases). CDR3 length: 16 residues. Looked up from germline, CDR1 is SGDLS and CDR2 is YYNGEE. With 0 bases removed from V and 0 bases from J, the gap between germline ends came to 12 bases. CDR3 coding DNA: TGTGCCAGCAGCGTAGGCTTTAGCGGAAACCAAGAGACCCAGTACTTC. Amino acid sequence: CASSVGFSGNQETQYF.

The chain joins TRBV15 to TRBJ2-2; D call uncertain. Germline V CDR1 and CDR2: LNHNV, YYDKDF (reference sequence). CDR3 length: 13 residues. Between the trimmed V and J ends, which lost 3 bases and 2 bases, there was a span of 4 bases. The CDR3 nucleotides are TGTGCCACCAGCAGGGCAAACACCGGGGAGCTGTTTTTT. This translates into CATSRANTGELFF.